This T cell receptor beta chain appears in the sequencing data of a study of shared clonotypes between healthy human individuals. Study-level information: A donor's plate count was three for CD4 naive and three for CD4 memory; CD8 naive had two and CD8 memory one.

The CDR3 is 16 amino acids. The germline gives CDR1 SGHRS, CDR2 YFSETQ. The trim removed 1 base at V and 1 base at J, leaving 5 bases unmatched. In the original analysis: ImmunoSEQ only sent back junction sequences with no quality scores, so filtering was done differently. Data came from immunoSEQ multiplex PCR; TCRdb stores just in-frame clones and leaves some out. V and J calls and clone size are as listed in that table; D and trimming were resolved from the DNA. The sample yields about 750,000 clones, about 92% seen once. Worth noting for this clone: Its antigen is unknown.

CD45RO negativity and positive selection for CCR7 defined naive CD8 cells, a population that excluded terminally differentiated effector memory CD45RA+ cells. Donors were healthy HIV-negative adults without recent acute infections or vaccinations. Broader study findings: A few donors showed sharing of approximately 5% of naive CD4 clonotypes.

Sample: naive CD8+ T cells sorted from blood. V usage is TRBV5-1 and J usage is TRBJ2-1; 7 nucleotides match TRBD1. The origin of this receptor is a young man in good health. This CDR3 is CASSLMGQNSYNEQFF. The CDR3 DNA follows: TGCGCCAGCAGCTTGATGGGACAGAATTCCTACAATGAGCAGTTCTTC. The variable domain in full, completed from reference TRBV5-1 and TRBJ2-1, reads KAGVTQTPRYLIKTRGQQVTLSCSPISGHRSVSWYQQTPGQGLQFLFEYFSETQRNKGNFPGRFSGRQFSNSRSEMNVSTLELGDSALYLCASSLMGQNSYNEQFFGPGTRLTVL.